Listed here are 10 T cell receptor beta chains from one sample, sequenced in a study of cytomegalovirus exposure and HLA in healthy donors. Both 60 Vbeta primers and 13 Jbeta primers went into the PCR. Some clones are missing from TCRdb's copy, which holds only in-frame ones; the method was immunoSEQ multiplex PCR. Among roughly 250,000 clones listed, roughly 80% were seen once. Sequenced input: PBMCs. These receptors all come from a girl aged 2 to 9 in good health and CMV-seronegative.

This sequence joins TRBV19 and TRBJ1-4; maybe TRBD1 (6 bases). The CDR3 runs to 14 residues. The V end was cut by 7 bases, the J end by 0 bases, with 9 bases between. Germline-derived CDR1 and CDR2 are LNHDA and SQIVND (reference sequence). The CDR3 loop reads CASIGGATNEKLFF. The CDR3 DNA reads TGTGCCAGTATTGGGGGCGCAACTAATGAAAAACTGTTTTTT.

This clone was found a few times. This chain uses TRBV28 with TRBJ1-6, with 8 bases that match TRBD1. The CDR3 spans 17 residues. The germline V gene has CDR1 MDHEN and CDR2 SYDVKM. After removal of 4 bases from V and 0 bases from J, the junction contained 5 bases not matched to a gene. The CDR3 is CASSSPGQGSYNSPLHF. The CDR3 DNA reads TGTGCCAGCAGTTCCCCTGGACAGGGCTCCTATAATTCACCCCTCCACTTT.

The chain carries TRBV5-1 and TRBJ2-5, with D perhaps TRBD1 (5 bases). Trimming left V 1 base short and J 1 base short, with 11 bases between. Germline V gene data show CDR1 as SGHRS and CDR2 as YFSETQ. This CDR3 has 15 residues. The CDR3 nucleotides read TGCGCCAGCAGCTTGATTGGACAAATCCAAGAGACCCAGTACTTC. Translating gives CASSLIGQIQETQYF.

The rearrangement uses TRBV28 and TRBJ2-7; 11 bases are shared with TRBD1. The CDR3 spans 14 residues. Per the germline V gene, CDR1 is MDHEN and CDR2 is SYDVKM. V dropped 5 bases and J dropped 3; count of bases not matched to a gene: 3. The CDR3 protein is CASSPGTGGYEQYF. CDR3 in DNA: TGTGCCAGCAGTCCCGGGACAGGGGGCTACGAGCAGTACTTC.

The chain is built from TRBV2 and TRBJ2-1, with 9 bases fitting TRBD2. After removal of 4 bases from V and 5 bases from J, the junction contained 15 bases not matched to a gene. Per germline, CDR1 SNHLY and CDR2 FYNNEI. There are 18 residues in the CDR3. The CDR3: CASSVNPRWASGNNEQFF. The CDR3 DNA sequence: TGTGCCAGCAGTGTAAACCCCAGGTGGGCTAGCGGGAACAATGAGCAGTTCTTC.

The rearrangement uses TRBV5-1 and TRBJ1-4, with a possible D match to TRBD1 (5 bases). Germline loops: CDR1 SGHRS, CDR2 YFSETQ. Trimming took off 2 bases at V and 7 bases at J, with 12 bases between the two ends. This CDR3 is built from 14 residues. This CDR3 reads CASSFMRGGEKLFF. The CDR3 DNA reads TGCGCCAGCAGCTTTATGAGGGGAGGTGAAAAACTGTTTTTT.

The V and J genes are TRBV10-3 and TRBJ2-1, with D uncertain. V was pared by 6 bases and J by 5 bases, with 14 bases between. Germline values: CDR1 ENHRY, CDR2 SYGVKD. The CDR3 length is 14 residues. CDR3 DNA: TGTGCCATCAGCCAAACAGCCTCGAACAATGAGCAGTTCTTC. Residues: CAISQTASNNEQFF.

The rearrangement uses TRBV6-1 and TRBJ1-3, with a possible D match to TRBD1 (5 bases). The CDR3 spans 16 residues. Trimming removed 0 bases from V and 2 bases from J, with 11 bases in between. Germline V gene sequence: CDR1 MNHNS, CDR2 SASEGT. The CDR3 DNA sequence: TGTGCCAGCAGTGAAGCGACTGGGGGGGCTGGAAACACCATATATTTT. Its protein is CASSEATGGAGNTIYF.

The sample holds a few counts of this clone. In nucleotides, the CDR3 is TGTGCCAGCAGTGGGGGACAGGTAAAATCCTACGAGCAGTACTTC. This translates into CASSGGQVKSYEQYF. The genes are TRBV6-1 and TRBJ2-7, with TRBD1 matching 8 bases. From germline, CDR1 is MNHNS and CDR2 SASEGT. The CDR3 totals 15 residues. Trimming at V came to 4 bases and at J to 1 base, leaving 6 bases not matched to a gene.

The V call is TRBV11-2, the J call TRBJ2-7, with TRBD1 matching over 9 bases. Per germline, CDR1 SGHAT and CDR2 FQNNGV. This CDR3 is 15 amino acids long. J lost 0 bases, V lost 6 bases, and 6 bases had no gene match. CDR3 sequence reads: CASSYPGQGSYEQYF. The CDR3 nucleotides are TGTGCCAGCAGTTATCCGGGACAGGGCTCCTACGAGCAGTACTTC.